This TCR beta chain was captured by sequencing in a study of CD8 T cell repertoires and HIV-1 epitope variants (dated by TCRdb to about 2020). Some background on the complete study: T cells were stimulated in separate culture wells with each of twenty-five peptides representing autologous and known Gag and Nef epitope variants. A CMV, EBV and flu peptide pool, the Ebola AY9 epitope as negative control, and a no-peptide well were included as control conditions. Tested epitopes included three Gag epitope families and Nef HW9 and YT9. T cells were enriched using the EasySep Human T Cell Enrichment Kit and were co-cultured with equal numbers of autologous T cell-negative cells serving as antigen-presenting cells. The cultures were grown for 10 days in IMDM with gentamicin, and half of the media was changed on days 3 and 7 with IL-2, IL-7 and IL-15 added. An aliquot of 1M T cells was saved as an uncultured baseline condition, separate from the approximately 75 T cell cultures. A total of around 84 T cell cultures were run, with each culture condition done in triplicate except for one peptide, which was done in duplicate.

From the cysteine through the phenylalanine, the CDR3 covers 13 amino acids. Just the 39-base CDR3 DNA is kept, in frame starting at base 1. After removal of 4 bases from V and 10 bases from J, the junction retains 8 bases not matched to a gene. The germline V gene (reference sequence) gives CDR1 as SGHNT and CDR2 as YYREEE. The EasySep Human CD8+ T Cell Enrichment Kit was used on day 10 to isolate CD8+ T cells from every culture. TCR beta CDR3 regions were sequenced at survey depth on the immunoSEQ platform. The QIAamp DNA micro kit was used to extract genomic DNA from every cultured and uncultured CD8+ T cell population. The original pipeline was this. Samples with under 5,000 productive reads were excluded, and this exclusion removed about 7% of the roughly 80 HIV peptide-stimulated cultures. A MANAFEST web app trimmed sequences to CDR3 and removed nonproductive sequences, CDR3s under 5 amino acids, and those not starting C or ending F/W. Antigen-specific clonotypes had to expand in at least 2 of 3 replicates versus no-peptide control at FDR 0.01, only within one epitope family. A frequency at least fivefold higher than in wells stimulated with peptides from other epitope families was additionally required for specific clonotypes. TCRdb retrieved this table from immuneACCESS and kept in-frame rearrangements only. Not all clones are present; in checked studies, unresolved V genes account for under half, and no reason is known for the remainder. That table supplies the V and J calls and clone size; D and trimming were determined from the DNA. The sample table shows a few thousand clones, and roughly 70% are seen once. The biggest ten clones account for around 40% of the sample.

Study-wide findings and limitations: The assay could identify only TCR beta chains and pointed to proliferation in response to antigen, not to T cell function or cytokine profile. A handful of clonotypes recognized the Nef KF9 family and one clonotype recognized the HW9 family, while no responses were seen to the TAALDMSHF plasma variant. Nine antigen-specific TCR beta clonotypes were identified, of which roughly six appeared to be cross-reactive for autologous or known escape epitope variants.

Turning to this clone: It lacks a known antigen. There are no base qualities to consult, and no much larger clone falls within one base.

The V gene is TRBV5-4 and the J gene is TRBJ2-1; TRBD1 aligns with 7 central bases. The material sequenced was cultured CD8+ T cells derived from PBMCs. This clonotype was sampled from a male donor with HIV. Here is the DNA: TGTGCCAGCAGCCTTACAGGGGTGGGAGAGCAGTTCTTC. Translated, this is CASSLTGVGEQFF.